These 15 T cell receptor beta chains originate from one sample sequenced in a study of blood T cell repertoires in COVID-19. Here immunoSEQ multiplex PCR was the method, and the copy in TCRdb shows in-frame clones only, minus some. The sample lists around 79,000 clones, approximately 80% occurring once. Sample: peripheral blood. The receptors were sampled from a woman aged 55-69 years with acute or convalescent COVID-19.

The J gene is TRBJ1-1, the V gene TRBV4-2; 7 positions match TRBD1. The CDR3 is 17 amino acids. Unmatched junction bases numbered 8, after V lost 0 bases and J lost 1 base. Germline CDR1 and CDR2: LGHNA and YNFKEQ. CDR3 nucleotide sequence: TGTGCCAGCAGCCAAGATAGCCGGACAGGAAAGAACACTGAAGCTTTCTTT. Translation: CASSQDSRTGKNTEAFF.

The J gene is TRBJ2-3, the V gene TRBV18; D might be TRBD1 (6 bases). V lost 6 bases and J lost 6, with 16 bases in between. CDR3 size: 14 residues. In germline, CDR1 is KGHSH, CDR2 LQKENI. The CDR3 protein is CASSGKGELDTQYF. As DNA, the CDR3 is TGTGCCAGCTCCGGTAAGGGGGAACTGGATACGCAGTATTTT. Full variable domain (missing parts from reference TRBV18 and TRBJ2-3): NAGVMQNPRHLVRRRGQEARLRCSPMKGHSHVYWYRQLPEEGLKFMVYLQKENIIDESGMPKERFSAEFPKEGPSILRIQQVVRGDSAAYFCASSGKGELDTQYFGPGTRLTVL.

The V call is TRBV15, the J call TRBJ2-3; no clear D. The V and J ends lost 0 bases and 5 bases respectively, with 6 bases between them. This CDR3 has 13 residues. Germline CDR1 and CDR2: LNHNV and YYDKDF (reference sequence). Written as DNA, the CDR3 is TGTGCCACCAGCAGAGATGTGCGAGATACGCAGTATTTT. It is translated as CATSRDVRDTQYF. Full variable domain (missing parts from reference TRBV15 and TRBJ2-3): DAMVIQNPRYQVTQFGKPVTLSCSQTLNHNVMYWYQQKSSQAPKLLFHYYDKDFNNEADTPDNFQSRRPNTSFCFLDIRSPGLGDTAMYLCATSRDVRDTQYFGPGTRLTVL.

The CDR3 sequence: CASSIRLPTGPREAFF. CDR3 bases: TGTGCCAGTAGTATCCGACTTCCGACAGGGCCAAGAGAAGCTTTCTTT. J is TRBJ1-1 and V is TRBV19; the match to TRBD1 covers 7 bases. The CDR3 sequence is 16 residues long. After removal of 3 bases from V and 8 bases from J, the junction contained 15 bases not matched to a gene. Germline CDR1 reads LNHDA; CDR2 reads SQIVND (reference sequence).

V gene TRBV15 combines with J gene TRBJ1-3, with a weak D call TRBD1 (6 bases). Per the germline V gene, CDR1 is LNHNV and CDR2 is YYDKDF (reference sequence). With 3 bases removed from V and 6 bases from J, the gap between germline ends came to 9 bases. This CDR3 comprises 13 residues. CDR3 sequence reads: CATSRDSVNTIYF. Here the CDR3 DNA reads TGTGCCACCAGCAGGGACAGCGTAAACACCATATATTTT. Variable domain in full (rest from reference TRBV15 and TRBJ1-3): DAMVIQNPRYQVTQFGKPVTLSCSQTLNHNVMYWYQQKSSQAPKLLFHYYDKDFNNEADTPDNFQSRRPNTSFCFLDIRSPGLGDTAMYLCATSRDSVNTIYFGEGSWLTVV.

In its sample, this clone was seen a few times. The chain carries TRBV3-1 (or the pseudogene TRBV3-2) and TRBJ1-2, with 8 nucleotides matching TRBD1. The CDR3 contains 16 residues. CDR1 LGHDT and CDR2 YNNKEL come from the germline V gene (reference sequence). Losses at the gene ends were 1 base for V and 6 bases for J; bases not matched to a gene: 10. The CDR3 DNA sequence: TGTGCCAGCAGCCAAGTATCCCGAGCAGGGGGCGATGGCTACACCTTC. This gives the protein CASSQVSRAGGDGYTF.

The CDR3 nucleotides are TGTGCCAGCAGCTTAGGGTGGGGCGGAGCCTACGAGCAGTACTTC. It yields the protein CASSLGWGGAYEQYF. This sequence joins TRBV7-9 and TRBJ2-7; D perhaps matches TRBD1 (5 bases). The CDR3 runs 15 residues. V gave up 1 base and J gave up 2 bases, with 12 bases separating them. Germline CDR1 SEHNR, CDR2 FQNEAQ (reference sequence).

This clone was seen just once. V is TRBV10-1 and J is TRBJ1-2; TRBD1 matches at 7 bases. The germline CDR1 and CDR2 sequences are WNHNN and SYGVQD (reference sequence). After removal of 5 bases from V and 5 bases from J, the junction contained 5 bases not matched to a gene. The length of the CDR3 is 13 residues. The DNA for the CDR3 is TGCGCCAGCAGTCCCAGGGGGGAGTATGGCTACACCTTC. Translated, it gives CASSPRGEYGYTF.

The rearrangement joins TRBV20-1 to TRBJ1-3; D is uncertain. The germline V and J ends were trimmed by 6 bases and 4 bases, with 13 bases remaining between them. Per the germline V gene, CDR1 is DFQATT and CDR2 is SNEGSKA (reference sequence). The CDR3 has 13 amino acids. CDR3 nucleotides: TGCAGTGCGAGTTTCCAAGAGGGAAACACCATATATTTT. Translating gives CSASFQEGNTIYF.

The chain has TRBV6-6 and TRBJ1-6; D call uncertain. The germline V gene encodes CDR1 MNHNY and CDR2 SVGAGI (reference sequence). V dropped 4 bases and J dropped 3 bases, with 4 bases sitting between them. This CDR3 comprises 13 residues. CDR3 sequence reads: CASSSNYNSPLHF. The DNA of the CDR3 is TGTGCCAGCAGTTCCAACTATAATTCACCCCTCCACTTT.

DNA of the CDR3: TGCGCCAGCAGCCTAGGACAGGGGGCGCGCTCTGGAAACACCATATATTTT. Its protein product is CASSLGQGARSGNTIYF. The chain uses TRBV5-1 and TRBJ1-3, with 11 bases fitting TRBD1. The junction had 6 bases not matched to a gene; V was cut back by 4 bases and J by 0 bases. In germline, CDR1 is SGHRS, CDR2 YFSETQ. CDR3 length equals 17 residues.

The chain couples TRBV21-1 to TRBJ2-3; TRBD1, the table's D call, lacks a check against the DNA. TRBV21-1 is reported as a pseudogene. This CDR3 is 14 amino acids long. This CDR3 is CASSKGPSTDTQYF. CDR3 DNA sequence: TGTGCCAGCAGCAAGGGGCCGAGCACAGATACGCAGTATTTT.

V is TRBV4-1 and J is TRBJ2-1; 15 nucleotides line up with TRBD2. The CDR3 consists of 16 residues. Germline trimming cut 4 bases from V and 7 bases from J; bases unmatched to any gene: 5. Germline CDR1 MGHRA, CDR2 YSYEKL. The CDR3 DNA follows: TGCGCCAGCAGCCGAGCCGGGACTAGCGGGGGGAATGAGCAGTTCTTC. Translated, it gives CASSRAGTSGGNEQFF.

The rearrangement uses TRBV18 and TRBJ1-2; TRBD1 might be the D (5 bases). The CDR3 has 13 amino acids. In germline, CDR1 is KGHSH, CDR2 LQKENI. Between the trimmed V and J ends, which lost 2 bases and 5 bases, there was a span of 9 bases. CDR3 in amino acids: CASSPLAGYGYTF. The CDR3 DNA reads as TGTGCCAGCTCACCATTGGCAGGGTATGGCTACACCTTC.

The CDR3 reads CASSKLRSSGGSLDTQYF. The CDR3 DNA reads TGTGCCAGCAGTAAACTCCGGAGTAGCGGGGGGAGCCTCGATACGCAGTATTTT. The chain carries TRBV27 and TRBJ2-3; 10 bases align to TRBD2. The CDR3 is made up of 18 amino acids. CDR1 is MNHEY and CDR2 is SMNVEV in the germline V gene (reference sequence). V lost 5 bases and J lost 6; bases outside the gene matches: 17.